Following are 21 T cell receptor beta chains from one sample sequenced in a study of T cell responses to AZD1222 COVID-19 vaccine. Sequenced by immunoSEQ multiplex PCR; TCRdb stores in-frame clones only, minus some. The table shows some 130,000 clones, with roughly 92% occurring only once. The material sequenced was peripheral blood, taken 28 days after the second AZD1222 dose. Source of these receptors: an adult who received the AZD1222 COVID-19 vaccine.

This clone was detected once. The rearrangement uses TRBV7-9 and TRBJ1-3; no clear D. Germline V CDR1 and CDR2: SEHNR, FQNEAQ (reference sequence). The ends were cut back, 4 bases at V and 2 bases at J, with 12 bases in the middle. The CDR3 sequence is 15 residues long. This CDR3 reads CASSSDGVPGNTIYF. The CDR3 nucleotides are TGTGCCAGCAGCTCCGACGGGGTCCCTGGAAACACCATATATTTT. The full variable domain, completed using reference TRBV7-9 and TRBJ1-3, is DTGVSQNPRHKITKRGQNVTFRCDPISEHNRLYWYRQTLGQGPEFLTYFQNEAQLEKSRLLSDRFSAERPKGSFSTLEIQRTEQGDSAMYLCASSSDGVPGNTIYFGEGSWLTVV.

This clone was recorded only once. V gene TRBV11-3 combines with J gene TRBJ1-3; 7 bases align to TRBD1. The CDR3 extends over 14 amino acids. CDR1 is SGHNT and CDR2 is YENEEA in the germline V gene. The ends lost 3 bases at V and 6 bases at J; junction bases unmatched: 5. In nucleotides, the CDR3 is TGTGCCAGCAGCTTGGGGACAGAGACAAACACCATATATTTT. Translating it yields CASSLGTETNTIYF. The full variable domain, completed using reference TRBV11-3 and TRBJ1-3, is EAGVVQSPRYKIIEKKQPVAFWCNPISGHNTLYWYLQNLGQGPELLIRYENEEAVDDSQLPKDRFSAERLKGVDSTLKIQPAELGDSAVYLCASSLGTETNTIYFGEGSWLTVV.

This chain connects TRBV9 to TRBJ2-3; 11 bases agree with TRBD2. Germline loops: CDR1 SGDLS, CDR2 YYNGEE. J gave up 6 bases and V 5 bases, and 8 bases lay outside the gene matches. This CDR3 region has 15 residues. The CDR3: CASSDSGGALDTQYF. The CDR3 DNA reads TGTGCCAGCAGTGATAGCGGGGGGGCGTTGGATACGCAGTATTTT.

The chain carries TRBV7-9 and TRBJ1-1; D gene unclear. CDR3 length: 10 amino acids. Germline V CDR1 and CDR2: SEHNR, FQNEAQ (reference sequence). The V end lost 8 bases, the J end lost 4 bases, and 5 bases lay between the germline ends. CDR3: CASPSTEAFF. The CDR3 nucleotides read TGTGCCAGCCCTTCCACTGAAGCTTTCTTT.

The chain joins TRBV19 to TRBJ1-2; D gene ambiguous. V lost 9 bases, J lost 6 bases, and 14 bases lay in between. Germline V gene sequence: CDR1 LNHDA, CDR2 SQIVND (reference sequence). The CDR3 length is 12 residues. The CDR3 region is CASKGGMDGYTF. CDR3 in DNA: TGTGCCAGCAAGGGAGGGATGGATGGCTACACCTTC. Supplemented by reference TRBV19 and TRBJ1-2, the full variable domain reads DGGITQSPKYLFRKEGQNVTLSCEQNLNHDAMYWYRQDPGQGLRLIYYSQIVNDFQKGDIAEGYSVSREKKESFPLTVTSAQKNPTAFYLCASKGGMDGYTFGSGTRLTVV.

The chain combines TRBV19 with TRBJ1-6; unclear D gene. There are 12 residues in the CDR3. Germline V CDR1 and CDR2: LNHDA, SQIVND (reference sequence). Between the trimmed V and J ends, which lost 3 bases and 10 bases, there was a span of 7 bases. CDR3 in amino acids: CASSIRRSPLHF. The CDR3 DNA reads TGTGCCAGTAGTATTAGGCGATCACCCCTCCACTTT.

J is TRBJ2-2 and V is TRBV7-3; D may be TRBD2 (6 bases). The germline V and J ends were trimmed by 4 bases and 5 bases, with 14 bases remaining between them. Per germline, CDR1 SGHTA and CDR2 FQGTGA. The CDR3 consists of 15 residues. The CDR3, as DNA: TGTGCCAGCAGCTCCACAATGGCGGGGACCGGGGAGCTGTTTTTT. Protein product: CASSSTMAGTGELFF.

This chain connects TRBV6-1 to TRBJ2-1, with TRBD2 matching over 7 bases. V was clipped by 7 bases and J by 1 base; unmatched bases: 7. From germline, CDR1 is MNHNS and CDR2 SASEGT. This CDR3 has 15 residues. CDR3 coding DNA: TGTGCCAGCATCAAACCGGGGGGTTCCTACAATGAGCAGTTCTTC. It specifies CASIKPGGSYNEQFF.

V and J are TRBV27 and TRBJ1-5; weak D call: TRBD1 (6 bases). The CDR3 length is 15 residues. The germline V gene has CDR1 MNHEY and CDR2 SMNVEV (reference sequence). Trimming pared 3 bases from V and 5 bases from J, leaving 14 bases between. Written as DNA, the CDR3 is TGTGCCAGCAGTTTGGGCAGGGGATGGGATCAGCCCCAGCATTTT. This codes for CASSLGRGWDQPQHF.

The V gene is TRBV5-1, the J gene TRBJ1-6; a possible D gene is TRBD1 (5 bases). Looked up from germline, CDR1 is SGHRS and CDR2 is YFSETQ. Trimming pared 3 bases from V and 10 bases from J, leaving 14 bases between. The CDR3 loop spans 14 amino acids. The CDR3 loop is CASSSVFTGSPLHF. CDR3 in DNA: TGCGCCAGCAGCTCGGTATTTACAGGCTCACCCCTCCACTTT.

The chain carries TRBV5-1 and TRBJ2-7; D may match TRBD1 or TRBD2 (5 bases each). Germline V gene sequence: CDR1 SGHRS, CDR2 YFSETQ. The CDR3 totals 15 residues. Trimming took 0 bases from V and 4 from J, leaving 14 bases between them. The CDR3 sequence is CASSLVVGEQYEQYF. CDR3 DNA: TGCGCCAGCAGCTTGGTGGTAGGGGAGCAATACGAGCAGTACTTC.

This chain joins TRBV11-3 and TRBJ1-2; weak D call: TRBD1 (6 bases). The CDR3 sequence is 13 residues long. V was cut by 5 bases and J by 4 bases, with 11 bases left in between. Germline values: CDR1 SGHNT, CDR2 YENEEA. CDR3 in amino acids: CASSRTGIYGYTF. The CDR3 nucleotides are TGTGCCAGCAGCCGAACAGGGATCTATGGCTACACCTTC.

This chain uses TRBV27 with TRBJ2-1; TRBD2 aligns across 12 bases. The CDR3 runs to 15 residues. From germline, CDR1 is MNHEY and CDR2 SMNVEV (reference sequence). V shed 6 bases and J 5 bases; nucleotides not matched to a gene: 5. For the CDR3, the DNA is TGTGCCAGCAGCGCACGGACTAGCGGGAACAATGAGCAGTTCTTC. Translating gives CASSARTSGNNEQFF.

The rearrangement uses TRBV18 and TRBJ1-5, with no clear D. The CDR3 has 13 residues. Germline loops: CDR1 KGHSH, CDR2 LQKENI. V was shortened by 2 bases and J by 4 bases, with 6 bases between the two germline ends. CDR3 nucleotide sequence: TGTGCCAGCTCACCAACGGGGAATCAGCCCCAGCATTTT. It specifies CASSPTGNQPQHF.

Only one count was recorded for this clone. The chain employs TRBV5-1 and TRBJ1-2, with D maybe TRBD1 (5 bases). The germline gives CDR1 SGHRS, CDR2 YFSETQ. Trimming shortened V by 6 bases and J by 0 bases, and 15 bases separated the two germline ends. The CDR3 contains 15 residues. CDR3: CASKLLDTSNYGYTF. In DNA form, the CDR3 reads TGCGCCAGCAAGCTCCTGGACACTTCTAACTATGGCTACACCTTC. The whole variable domain, filled in from reference TRBV5-1 and TRBJ1-2, reads KAGVTQTPRYLIKTRGQQVTLSCSPISGHRSVSWYQQTPGQGLQFLFEYFSETQRNKGNFPGRFSGRQFSNSRSEMNVSTLELGDSALYLCASKLLDTSNYGYTFGSGTRLTVV.

V and J are TRBV6-2 or TRBV6-3 and TRBJ2-3; 8 bases map to TRBD2. Germline CDR1 reads MNHEY; CDR2 reads SVGEGT. The CDR3 is made up of 16 amino acids. V was clipped by 6 bases and J by 5 bases; unmatched bases: 13. The CDR3 reads CASSPQDRGGQDTQYF. Here the CDR3 DNA reads TGTGCCAGCAGCCCTCAGGACCGGGGGGGCCAAGATACGCAGTATTTT.

The CDR3 DNA reads TGCAGCGTGACGATTGCGGGGCGTACTGAAGCTTTCTTT. Protein product: CSVTIAGRTEAFF. This rearrangement joins TRBV29-1 to TRBJ1-1; TRBD1 might be the D (5 bases). The V and J ends lost 6 bases and 5 bases respectively, with 16 bases between them. In germline, CDR1 is SQVTM, CDR2 ANQGSEA. This CDR3 is 13 amino acids long.

V gene TRBV28 combines with J gene TRBJ2-3, with TRBD2 matching over 13 bases. Germline trimming cut 6 bases from V and 5 bases from J; bases unmatched to any gene: 8. Germline loops: CDR1 MDHEN, CDR2 SYDVKM. The length of the CDR3 is 16 residues. For the CDR3, the DNA is TGTGCCAGCAGCCGCACTAGCGGGAGGGCCGGAGATACGCAGTATTTT. Protein sequence: CASSRTSGRAGDTQYF.

The rearrangement uses TRBV7-2 and TRBJ1-5, with D unclear. From germline, CDR1 is SGHTA and CDR2 FQGNSA. V was shortened by 5 bases and J by 1 base, with 18 bases between the two germline ends. The CDR3 runs 17 residues. The CDR3 DNA sequence: TGTGCCAGCAGCGAACGCGGTGGCAGCGGCAGCAATCAGCCCCAGCATTTT. Its translation is CASSERGGSGSNQPQHF. Full variable domain (missing parts from reference TRBV7-2 and TRBJ1-5): GAGVSQSPSNKVTEKGKDVELRCDPISGHTALYWYRQSLGQGLEFLIYFQGNSAPDKSGLPSDRFSAERTGGSVSTLTIQRTQQEDSAVYLCASSERGGSGSNQPQHFGDGTRLSIL.

V gene TRBV11-1 combines with J gene TRBJ2-3; 11 nucleotides agree with TRBD2. The CDR3 has 16 residues. The germline gives CDR1 SGHAT, CDR2 FQDESV (reference sequence). Losses at the gene ends were 5 bases for V and 9 bases for J; bases not matched to a gene: 13. The CDR3 nucleotides read TGTGCCAGCAGCCATCCAACTAGCGGGAGAAGATCCACGCAGTATTTT. The encoded protein is CASSHPTSGRRSTQYF.

The rearrangement links TRBV18 to TRBJ2-1; 10 nucleotides agree with TRBD1. There are 15 residues in the CDR3. CDR1 KGHSH and CDR2 LQKENI come from the germline V gene. The trim removed 2 bases at V and 8 bases at J, leaving 6 bases unmatched. The CDR3 bases are TGTGCCAGCTCACCAAGACAGGGGGCTTCGGATGAGCAGTTCTTC. As protein: CASSPRQGASDEQFF. Based on the CDR3 plus reference TRBV18 and TRBJ2-1, the full variable domain is NAGVMQNPRHLVRRRGQEARLRCSPMKGHSHVYWYRQLPEEGLKFMVYLQKENIIDESGMPKERFSAEFPKEGPSILRIQQVVRGDSAAYFCASSPRQGASDEQFFGPGTRLTVL.